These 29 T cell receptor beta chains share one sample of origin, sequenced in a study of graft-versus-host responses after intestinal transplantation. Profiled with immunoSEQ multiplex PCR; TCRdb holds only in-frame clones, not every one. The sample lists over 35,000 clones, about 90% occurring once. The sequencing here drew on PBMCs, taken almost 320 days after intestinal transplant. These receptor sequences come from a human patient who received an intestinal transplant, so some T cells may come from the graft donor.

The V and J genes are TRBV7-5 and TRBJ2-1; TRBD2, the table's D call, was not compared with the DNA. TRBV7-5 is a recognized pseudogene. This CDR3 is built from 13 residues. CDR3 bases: TGTGTCAGAAGCTTCTTAATATACAATGAGCAGTTCTTC. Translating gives CVRSFLIYNEQFF.

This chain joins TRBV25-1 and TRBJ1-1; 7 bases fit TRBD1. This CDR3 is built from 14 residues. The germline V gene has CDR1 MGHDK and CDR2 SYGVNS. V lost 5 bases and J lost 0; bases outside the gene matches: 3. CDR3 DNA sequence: TGTGCCAGCAGTAGCAGGGGGGTGAACACTGAAGCTTTCTTT. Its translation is CASSSRGVNTEAFF.

The chain's CDR3 is CASSSAGGGDTQYF. The CDR3 DNA follows: TGTGCCAGCAGCTCAGCGGGAGGGGGAGATACGCAGTATTTT. The chain has TRBV7-3 and TRBJ2-3; the match to TRBD2 covers 10 bases. Trimming took 4 bases from V and 5 from J; bases not matched to a gene: 3. CDR1 is SGHTA, CDR2 FQGTGA, per germline. CDR3 length: 14 amino acids.

The CDR3 protein is CASSYSPGRPNTEAFF. The CDR3 DNA sequence: TGTGCCAGCAGTTACTCCCCGGGACGGCCGAACACTGAAGCTTTCTTT. The gene calls are TRBV6-6 and TRBJ1-1, with D maybe TRBD1 (5 bases). CDR3 length equals 16 residues. Trimming removed 0 bases at V and 1 base at J, with 12 bases between. The germline V gene encodes CDR1 MNHNY and CDR2 SVGAGI (reference sequence).

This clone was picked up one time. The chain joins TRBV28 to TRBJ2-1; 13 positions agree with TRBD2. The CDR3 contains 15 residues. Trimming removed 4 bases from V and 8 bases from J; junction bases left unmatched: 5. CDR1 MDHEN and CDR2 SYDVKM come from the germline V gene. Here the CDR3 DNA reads TGTGCCAGCAGTTCGGGCGGACTAGCGGGAGATGAGCAGTTCTTC. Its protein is CASSSGGLAGDEQFF. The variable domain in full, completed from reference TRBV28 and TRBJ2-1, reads DVKVTQSSRYLVKRTGEKVFLECVQDMDHENMFWYRQDPGLGLRLIYFSYDVKMKEKGDIPEGYSVSREKKERFSLILESASTNQTSMYLCASSSGGLAGDEQFFGPGTRLTVL.

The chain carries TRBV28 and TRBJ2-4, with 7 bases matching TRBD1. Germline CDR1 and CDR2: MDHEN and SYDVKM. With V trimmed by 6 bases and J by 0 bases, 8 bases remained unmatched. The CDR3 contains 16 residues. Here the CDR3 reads CASRTNRGKAKNIQYF. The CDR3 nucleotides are TGTGCCAGCAGAACTAACAGGGGAAAAGCCAAAAACATTCAGTACTTC.

CDR3 bases: TGCGCCAGCAGCGGAGGGGCAGATACGCAGTATTTT. This gives the protein CASSGGADTQYF. The J gene is TRBJ2-3, the V gene TRBV4-1; possibly TRBD2 for D (6 bases). With 5 bases removed from V and 4 bases from J, the gap between germline ends came to 7 bases. Per the germline V gene, CDR1 is MGHRA and CDR2 is YSYEKL. There are 12 residues in the CDR3.

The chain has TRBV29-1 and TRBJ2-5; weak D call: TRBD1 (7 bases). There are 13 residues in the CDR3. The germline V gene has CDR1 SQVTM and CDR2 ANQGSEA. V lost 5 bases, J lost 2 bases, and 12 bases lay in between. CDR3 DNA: TGCAGCGTTCGGGGGACAGCTCAAGAGACCCAGTACTTC. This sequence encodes CSVRGTAQETQYF.

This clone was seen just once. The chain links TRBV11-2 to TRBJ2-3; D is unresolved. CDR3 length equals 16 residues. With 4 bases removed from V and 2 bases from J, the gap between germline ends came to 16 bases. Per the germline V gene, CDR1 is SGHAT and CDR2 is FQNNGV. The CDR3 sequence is CASSSRRVHLTDTQYF. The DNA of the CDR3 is TGTGCCAGCAGCTCCAGACGGGTACATCTCACAGATACGCAGTATTTT.

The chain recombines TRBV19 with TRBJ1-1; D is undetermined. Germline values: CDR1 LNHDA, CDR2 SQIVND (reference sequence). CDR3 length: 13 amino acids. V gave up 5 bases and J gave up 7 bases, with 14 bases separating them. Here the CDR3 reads CASSYVRANEAFF. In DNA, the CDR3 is TGTGCCAGTAGTTACGTCCGGGCCAATGAAGCTTTCTTT.

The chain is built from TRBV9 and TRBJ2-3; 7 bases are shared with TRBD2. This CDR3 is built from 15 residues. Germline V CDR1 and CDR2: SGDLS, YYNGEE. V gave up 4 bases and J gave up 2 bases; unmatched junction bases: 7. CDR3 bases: TGTGCCAGCAGCCTTGGAGCGGGGTCCACAGATACGCAGTATTTT. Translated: CASSLGAGSTDTQYF.

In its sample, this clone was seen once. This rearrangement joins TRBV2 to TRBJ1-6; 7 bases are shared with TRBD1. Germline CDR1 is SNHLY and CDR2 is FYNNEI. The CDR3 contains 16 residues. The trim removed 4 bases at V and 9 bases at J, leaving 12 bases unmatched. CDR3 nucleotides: TGTGCCAGCAGTGGCCGAGACAGGGAAGGAGGTTCACCCCTCCACTTT. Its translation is CASSGRDREGGSPLHF. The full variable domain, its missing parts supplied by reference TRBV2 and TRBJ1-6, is EPEVTQTPSHQVTQMGQEVILRCVPISNHLYFYWYRQILGQKVEFLVSFYNNEISEKSEIFDDQFSVERPDGSNFTLKIRSTKLEDSAMYFCASSGRDREGGSPLHFGNGTRLTVT.

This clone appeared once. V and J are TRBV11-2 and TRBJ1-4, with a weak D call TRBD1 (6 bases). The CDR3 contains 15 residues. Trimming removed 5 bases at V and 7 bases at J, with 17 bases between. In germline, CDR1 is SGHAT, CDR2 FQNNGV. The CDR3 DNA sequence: TGTGCCAGCAGCAAATCAACAGGGTCTGGTGAAAAACTGTTTTTT. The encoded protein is CASSKSTGSGEKLFF.

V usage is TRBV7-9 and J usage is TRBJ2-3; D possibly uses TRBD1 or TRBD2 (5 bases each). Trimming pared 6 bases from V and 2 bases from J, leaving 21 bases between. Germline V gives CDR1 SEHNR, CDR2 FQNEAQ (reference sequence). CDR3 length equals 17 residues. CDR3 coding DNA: TGTGCCAGCAGACACCCTCGAGGGACCTCAGACACAGATACGCAGTATTTT. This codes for CASRHPRGTSDTDTQYF.

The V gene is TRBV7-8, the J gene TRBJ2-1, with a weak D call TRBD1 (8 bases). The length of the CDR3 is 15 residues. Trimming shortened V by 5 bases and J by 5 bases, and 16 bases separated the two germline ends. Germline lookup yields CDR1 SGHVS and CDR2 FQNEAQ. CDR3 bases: TGTGCCAGCAGCCTGGACAGGGAGGGGGACAATGAGCAGTTCTTC. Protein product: CASSLDREGDNEQFF.

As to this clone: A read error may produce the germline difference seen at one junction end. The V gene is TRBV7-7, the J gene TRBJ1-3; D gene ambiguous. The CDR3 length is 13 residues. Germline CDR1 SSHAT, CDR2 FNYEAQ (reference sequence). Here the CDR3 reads CASSSDLGNTIYF. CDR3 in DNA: TGTGCTAGCAGCAGCGACTTGGGAAACACCATATATTTT. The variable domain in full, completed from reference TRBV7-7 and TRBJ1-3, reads GAGVSQSPRYKVTKRGQDVTLRCDPISSHATLYWYQQALGQGPEFLTYFNYEAQPDKSGLPSDRFSAERPEGSISTLTIQRTEQRDSAMYRCASSSDLGNTIYFGEGSWLTVV.

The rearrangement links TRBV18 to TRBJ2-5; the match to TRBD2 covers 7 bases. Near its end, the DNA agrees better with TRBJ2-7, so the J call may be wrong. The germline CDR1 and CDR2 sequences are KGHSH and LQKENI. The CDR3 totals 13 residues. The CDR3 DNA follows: TGTGCCAGCTCAACGAAGCGGGACTACGAGCAGTACTTC. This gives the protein CASSTKRDYEQYF.

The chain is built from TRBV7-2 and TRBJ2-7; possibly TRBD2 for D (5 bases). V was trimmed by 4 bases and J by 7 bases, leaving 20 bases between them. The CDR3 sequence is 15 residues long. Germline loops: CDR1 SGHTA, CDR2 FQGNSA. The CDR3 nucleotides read TGTGCCAGCAGCTCCACTAGGCTTGGTTCCGGAGAGCAGTACTTC. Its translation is CASSSTRLGSGEQYF.

The CDR3 loop reads CASRLTGGGEKLFF. In DNA form, the CDR3 reads TGTGCCAGCAGACTGACAGGGGGCGGTGAAAAACTGTTTTTT. The chain uses TRBV28 and TRBJ1-4; 10 positions agree with TRBD1. The V gene's germline CDR1 is MDHEN and CDR2 SYDVKM. The ends lost 6 bases at V and 7 bases at J; junction bases unmatched: 5. The CDR3 runs to 14 residues. Filled out from reference TRBV28 and TRBJ1-4, the complete variable domain reads DVKVTQSSRYLVKRTGEKVFLECVQDMDHENMFWYRQDPGLGLRLIYFSYDVKMKEKGDIPEGYSVSREKKERFSLILESASTNQTSMYLCASRLTGGGEKLFFGSGTQLSVL.

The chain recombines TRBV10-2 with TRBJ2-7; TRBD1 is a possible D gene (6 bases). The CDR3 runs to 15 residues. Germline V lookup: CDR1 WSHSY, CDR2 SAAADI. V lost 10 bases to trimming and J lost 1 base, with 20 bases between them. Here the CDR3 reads CATSPDRFGSYEQYF. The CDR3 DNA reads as TGCGCCACCTCCCCAGACAGGTTTGGGTCCTACGAGCAGTACTTC.

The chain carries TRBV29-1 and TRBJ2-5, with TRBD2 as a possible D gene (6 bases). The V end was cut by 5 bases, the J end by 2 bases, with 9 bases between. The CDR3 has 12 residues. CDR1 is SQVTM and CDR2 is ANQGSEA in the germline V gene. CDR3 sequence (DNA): TGCAGCGTTCACAGCGGGCAAGAGACCCAGTACTTC. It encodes CSVHSGQETQYF.

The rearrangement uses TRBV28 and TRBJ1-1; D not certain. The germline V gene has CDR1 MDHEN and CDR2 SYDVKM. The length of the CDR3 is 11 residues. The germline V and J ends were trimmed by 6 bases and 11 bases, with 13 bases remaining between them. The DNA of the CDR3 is TGTGCCAGCAGCCTTGCGTCGAGGGCTTTCTTT. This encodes CASSLASRAFF.

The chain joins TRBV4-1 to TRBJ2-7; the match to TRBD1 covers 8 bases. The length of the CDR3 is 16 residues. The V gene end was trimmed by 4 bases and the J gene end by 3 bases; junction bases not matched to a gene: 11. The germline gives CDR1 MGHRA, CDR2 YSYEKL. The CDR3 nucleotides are TGCGCCAGCAGCCCCAGACAGGGGAAGGGGCTCTACGAGCAGTACTTC. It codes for CASSPRQGKGLYEQYF.

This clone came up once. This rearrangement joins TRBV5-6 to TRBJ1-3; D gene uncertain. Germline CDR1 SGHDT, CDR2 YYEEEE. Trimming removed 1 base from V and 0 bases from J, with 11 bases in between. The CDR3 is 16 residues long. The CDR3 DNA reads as TGTGCCAGCAGCTTGAGGCCCTTCGGCTCTGGAAACACCATATATTTT. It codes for CASSLRPFGSGNTIYF.

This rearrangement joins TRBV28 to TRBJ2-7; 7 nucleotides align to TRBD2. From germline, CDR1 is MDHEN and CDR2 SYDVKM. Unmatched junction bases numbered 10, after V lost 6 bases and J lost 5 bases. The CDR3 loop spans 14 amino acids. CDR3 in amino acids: CASRAGLLRNEQYF. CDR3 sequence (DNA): TGTGCCAGCAGGGCGGGACTACTAAGGAACGAGCAGTACTTC.

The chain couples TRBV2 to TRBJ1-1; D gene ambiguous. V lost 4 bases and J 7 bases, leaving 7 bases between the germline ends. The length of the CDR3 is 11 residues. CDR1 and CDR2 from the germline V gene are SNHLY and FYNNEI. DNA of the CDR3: TGTGCCAGCAGTGGCAGCCGTGAAGCTTTCTTT. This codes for CASSGSREAFF.

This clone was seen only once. CDR3 region: CASRSVGGPETQYF. The DNA of the CDR3 is TGTGCCAGCAGATCTGTGGGGGGGCCCGAGACCCAGTACTTC. This rearrangement joins TRBV6-5 to TRBJ2-5; a possible D gene is TRBD2 (7 bases). The CDR3 has 14 residues. The V gene lost 6 bases and the J gene lost 5 bases, with 16 bases spanning the gap. Germline CDR1 and CDR2: MNHEY and SVGAGI.

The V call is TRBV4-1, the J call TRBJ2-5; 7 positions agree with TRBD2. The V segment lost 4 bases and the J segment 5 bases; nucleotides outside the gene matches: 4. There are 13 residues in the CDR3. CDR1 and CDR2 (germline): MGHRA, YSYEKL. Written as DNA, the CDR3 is TGCGCCAGCAGCCCCAGGGAGGGGGAGACCCAGTACTTC. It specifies CASSPREGETQYF.

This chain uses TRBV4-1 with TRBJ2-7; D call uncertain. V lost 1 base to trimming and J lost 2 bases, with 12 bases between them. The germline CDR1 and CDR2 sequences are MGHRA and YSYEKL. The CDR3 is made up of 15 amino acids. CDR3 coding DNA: TGCGCCAGCAGCCAAGCCCACATGGGCCCCTACGAGCAGTACTTC. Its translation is CASSQAHMGPYEQYF.